This T cell receptor beta chain was retrieved from a study of blood T cell repertoires in COVID-19. Background on the study: Both acute and convalescent COVID-19 samples were obtained from the United States, Italy and Spain. PBMCs, B-cell-depleted T cells, or T cells provided the cDNA or gDNA that made up the material.

In the original workflow: Estimation of nucleated cell counts relied on the amplification of reference gene primers. TCRdb keeps only in-frame clones here, not all; method: immunoSEQ multiplex PCR. Clone size and V and J calls were adopted from that table, with D and trimming inferred from the DNA. There are tens of thousands of clones in the sample; 70% to 90% occur only once, and roughly 8.1% lies in the top ten. The CDR3 sequence is 17 residues long. The germline V gene has CDR1 SGHTA and CDR2 FQGNSA. Trimming left V 5 bases short and J 8 bases short, with 25 bases between. This receptor was taken from a woman between 65 and 79 years old with acute or convalescent COVID-19. J is TRBJ2-1 and V is TRBV7-2, with a weak D call TRBD1 (6 bases). The material sequenced was peripheral blood. DNA for the CDR3: TGTGCCAGCAGCGACAGGCATCGGGGCGGTATCTGGGATGAGCAGTTCTTC. Its protein is CASSDRHRGGIWDEQFF.